The 5 T cell receptor beta chains reported below all come from one sample, sequenced in a study of blood T cell repertoires in COVID-19. The repertoire was sequenced with immunoSEQ multiplex PCR; TCRdb's copy has only in-frame clones and lacks some. This table has about 180,000 clones, roughly 87% appearing once. Input material: peripheral blood. Receptors were obtained from a woman in her fifties or sixties with acute or convalescent COVID-19.

The chain carries TRBV27 and TRBJ2-1; no clear D gene. Germline CDR1 reads MNHEY; CDR2 reads SMNVEV (reference sequence). CDR3 size: 15 residues. Trimming stripped 8 bases from V and 1 base from J, with 15 bases between. CDR3 region: CASQPAQASYNEQFF. The CDR3 DNA sequence: TGTGCCAGCCAACCCGCCCAAGCATCCTACAATGAGCAGTTCTTC.

The chain uses TRBV7-9 and TRBJ1-1, with D possibly being TRBD1 (5 bases). CDR1 and CDR2 from the germline V gene are SEHNR and FQNEAQ (reference sequence). The CDR3 has 11 residues. V shed 5 bases and J shed 12 bases, with 13 bases lying between them. The CDR3: CASSPVGQTFF. In DNA form, the CDR3 reads TGTGCCAGCAGCCCCGTGGGGCAAACTTTCTTT.

This chain connects TRBV6-2 or TRBV6-3 to TRBJ2-3; TRBD2 aligns across 11 bases. This CDR3 is built from 15 residues. The ends lost 4 bases at V and 2 bases at J; junction bases unmatched: 2. CDR1 is MNHEY, CDR2 SVGEGT, per germline. Here the CDR3 reads CASSSSGGTTDTQYF. CDR3 sequence (DNA): TGTGCCAGCAGTTCTAGCGGGGGGACCACAGATACGCAGTATTTT.

V and J are TRBV5-1 and TRBJ2-3; 7 nucleotides match TRBD2. This CDR3 comprises 19 residues. After removal of 0 bases from V and 3 bases from J, the junction contained 16 bases not matched to a gene. CDR1 and CDR2 from the germline V gene are SGHRS and YFSETQ. As DNA, the CDR3 is TGCGCCAGCAGCTTGGTGTTATCCGGGGGGTCGCACGGGACAGATACGCAGTATTTT. Its protein product is CASSLVLSGGSHGTDTQYF.

The genes are TRBV6-2 or TRBV6-3 and TRBJ1-3; a possible D gene is TRBD1 (6 bases). This CDR3 is built from 14 residues. Between the trimmed V and J ends, which lost 2 bases and 2 bases, there was a span of 7 bases. Germline CDR1 MNHEY, CDR2 SVGEGT. CDR3 residues: CASSYEGAGNTIYF. The CDR3 DNA reads as TGTGCCAGCAGTTACGAGGGGGCTGGAAACACCATATATTTT.